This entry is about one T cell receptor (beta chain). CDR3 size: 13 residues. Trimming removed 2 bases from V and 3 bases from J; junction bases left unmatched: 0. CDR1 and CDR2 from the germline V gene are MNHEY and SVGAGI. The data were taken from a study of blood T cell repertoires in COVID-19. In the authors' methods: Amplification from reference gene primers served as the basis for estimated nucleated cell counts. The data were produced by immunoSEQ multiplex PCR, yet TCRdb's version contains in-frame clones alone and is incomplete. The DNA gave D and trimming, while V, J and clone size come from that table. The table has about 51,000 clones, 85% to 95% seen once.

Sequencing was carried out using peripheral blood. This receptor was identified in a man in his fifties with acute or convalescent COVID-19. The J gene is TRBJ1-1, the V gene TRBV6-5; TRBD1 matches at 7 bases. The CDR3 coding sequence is TGTGCCAGCAGTTACGGACAGGACACTGAAGCTTTCTTT. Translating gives CASSYGQDTEAFF.